The next 17 T cell receptor beta chains were all read from a single sample in a study of blood T cell repertoires in COVID-19. Using immunoSEQ multiplex PCR, the repertoire was profiled, and TCRdb retains in-frame clones only, with some absent. The sample carries some 220,000 clones, more than 75% recorded once. Sequenced sample: peripheral blood. Source of these receptors: a woman aged 70 to 79 with COVID-19, enrolled during active disease.

The chain links TRBV9 to TRBJ1-5, with D perhaps matching TRBD1 (6 bases). The V end lost 0 bases, the J end lost 3 bases, and 10 bases lay between the germline ends. The CDR3 length is 15 residues. Germline V gene data show CDR1 as SGDLS and CDR2 as YYNGEE. This CDR3 reads CASSVDTGNNQPQHF. DNA of the CDR3: TGTGCCAGCAGCGTAGATACAGGGAACAATCAGCCCCAGCATTTT.

This chain links TRBV19 with TRBJ1-2, with TRBD1 identical over 8 bases. V shed 4 bases, J shed 9 bases, and the junction held 10 bases outside the gene matches. The CDR3 is 14 amino acids. Per the germline V gene, CDR1 is LNHDA and CDR2 is SQIVND (reference sequence). The CDR3 sequence is CASSTPGQALRYTF. As DNA, the CDR3 is TGTGCCAGTAGTACCCCGGGACAGGCCCTTCGCTACACCTTC.

This CDR3 is CASSIKVGRESNQPQHF. Here the CDR3 DNA reads TGTGCCAGTAGTATCAAGGTAGGGAGGGAAAGCAATCAGCCCCAGCATTTT. This sequence joins TRBV19 and TRBJ1-5; D gene ambiguous. Trimming pared 3 bases from V and 1 base from J, leaving 16 bases between. CDR1 LNHDA and CDR2 SQIVND come from the germline V gene (reference sequence). The CDR3 covers 17 residues.

In the case of this clone: The junction differs from germline at one of its ends, possibly a read error. CDR3 in DNA: TGTGCCAGCAGCTACTTAGCGAACACCGGGGAGCTGTTTTTT. Translation: CASSYLANTGELFF. The J gene is TRBJ2-2, the V gene TRBV6-5; D remains unclear. Germline V gene sequence: CDR1 MNHEY, CDR2 SVGAGI. This CDR3 is built from 14 residues.

V and J are TRBV5-4 and TRBJ1-6, with TRBD1 matching over 10 bases. The CDR3 runs 16 residues. In germline, CDR1 is SGHNT, CDR2 YYREEE (reference sequence). With V trimmed by 0 bases and J by 7 bases, 4 bases remained unmatched. Here the CDR3 reads CASSLVTGQGNSPLHF. For the CDR3, the DNA is TGTGCCAGCAGCTTGGTGACGGGACAGGGGAATTCACCCCTCCACTTT.

The chain recombines TRBV5-6 with TRBJ2-1, with TRBD1 as a possible D gene (7 bases). Germline loops: CDR1 SGHDT, CDR2 YYEEEE. The length of the CDR3 is 14 residues. V was trimmed by 2 bases and J by 12 bases, leaving 18 bases between them. DNA for the CDR3: TGTGCCAGCAGCTTTGGGCGGGACAGCTTGAGGCAGTTCTTC. As protein: CASSFGRDSLRQFF.

The chain employs TRBV28 and TRBJ1-4; no firm D call. The CDR3 sequence is 15 residues long. Looked up from germline, CDR1 is MDHEN and CDR2 is SYDVKM. V was clipped by 2 bases and J by 7 bases, with 14 bases between them. CDR3 nucleotide sequence: TGTGCCAGCAGTTTACGGAGGCCCTCGAGTGAAAAACTGTTTTTT. Its translation is CASSLRRPSSEKLFF.

This clone was seen only once. The rearrangement uses TRBV28 and TRBJ1-1; TRBD1 aligns across 9 bases. J was trimmed by 3 bases and V by 7 bases; bases with no gene match: 9. CDR1 and CDR2 from the germline V gene are MDHEN and SYDVKM. The CDR3 runs to 15 residues. CDR3 nucleotide sequence: TGTGCCAGCACCTCACCGACAGGGGGTGACACTGAAGCTTTCTTT. The encoded protein is CASTSPTGGDTEAFF.

The rearrangement joins TRBV15 to TRBJ2-1, with no clear D. The CDR3 runs to 11 residues. V dropped 5 bases and J dropped 5 bases, with 4 bases sitting between them. Germline CDR1 and CDR2: LNHNV and YYDKDF (reference sequence). In DNA, the CDR3 is TGTGCCACCAGCCTTAACAATGAGCAGTTCTTC. Translation gives CATSLNNEQFF.

V gene TRBV29-1 combines with J gene TRBJ1-4; D remains ambiguous. Trimming took 7 bases from V and 1 from J, leaving 13 bases between them. The length of the CDR3 is 14 residues. From germline, CDR1 is SQVTM and CDR2 ANQGSEA. The DNA for the CDR3 is TGCAGCGCCGGGAGCAGCCTAACTAATGAAAAACTGTTTTTT. Translated: CSAGSSLTNEKLFF. The whole variable domain, remainder taken from reference TRBV29-1 and TRBJ1-4, is SAVISQKPSRDICQRGTSLTIQCQVDSQVTMMFWYRQQPGQSLTLIATANQGSEATYESGFVIDKFPISRPNLTFSTLTVSNMSPEDSSIYLCSAGSSLTNEKLFFGSGTQLSVL.

The table lists this clone with many counts. The chain employs TRBV7-8 and TRBJ2-1; D is undetermined. Per germline, CDR1 SGHVS and CDR2 FQNEAQ. The CDR3 sequence is 12 residues long. Between the trimmed V and J ends, which lost 5 bases and 7 bases, there was a span of 9 bases. CDR3 protein: CASSPDWNEQFF. The CDR3 DNA reads as TGTGCCAGCAGCCCTGACTGGAATGAGCAGTTCTTC.

V is TRBV7-2 and J is TRBJ2-5; 11 positions match TRBD2. The germline CDR1 and CDR2 sequences are SGHTA and FQGNSA. Losses at the gene ends were 5 bases for V and 3 bases for J; bases not matched to a gene: 8. The CDR3 has 16 amino acids. This CDR3 reads CASSTDSSGRKETQYF. For the CDR3, the DNA is TGTGCCAGCAGCACAGACTCTAGCGGGAGGAAAGAGACCCAGTACTTC.

J is TRBJ1-4 and V is TRBV5-1; D is possibly TRBD1 (6 bases). Trimming cost V 4 bases and J 1 base, with 11 bases left between them. This CDR3 is 15 amino acids long. Germline V CDR1 and CDR2: SGHRS, YFSETQ. CDR3 loop: CASSVTGITNEKLFF. The CDR3 region has the DNA TGCGCCAGCAGCGTAACAGGGATAACTAATGAAAAACTGTTTTTT.

The chain carries TRBV12-5 and TRBJ2-1; possible D gene TRBD2, 6 bases. The CDR3 covers 12 residues. Germline loops: CDR1 LGHNT, CDR2 FRNRAP. With 2 bases removed from V and 10 bases from J, the gap between germline ends came to 9 bases. CDR3 residues: CASGLWLAEQFF. The CDR3 region has the DNA TGTGCTAGTGGTTTGTGGCTAGCGGAGCAGTTCTTC.

This clone appeared a few times. The chain combines TRBV21-1 with TRBJ1-5. TRBV21-1 is deemed a pseudogene. The CDR3 has 16 amino acids. CDR3 protein: CASSKVGLSVDQPQHF. The CDR3 DNA reads as TGTGCCAGCAGCAAAGTCGGACTTAGTGTAGATCAGCCCCAGCATTTT.

This clone was observed once. The chain carries TRBV3-1 (or the pseudogene TRBV3-2) and TRBJ2-4; no clear D gene. The CDR3 has 17 residues. From germline, CDR1 is LGHDT and CDR2 YNNKEL (reference sequence). The V end was cut by 0 bases, the J end by 0 bases, with 12 bases between. CDR3 region: CASSQEGPRLAKNIQYF. The CDR3 nucleotides are TGTGCCAGCAGCCAAGAAGGTCCGCGACTAGCCAAAAACATTCAGTACTTC.

The chain employs TRBV7-9 and TRBJ2-7, with D perhaps matching TRBD1 (6 bases). The CDR3 runs to 15 residues. Germline lookup yields CDR1 SEHNR and CDR2 FQNEAQ (reference sequence). The V and J ends lost 5 bases and 1 base respectively, with 15 bases between them. Written as DNA, the CDR3 is TGTGCCAGCAGCAAACAGGGTATCGGATCCTACGAGCAGTACTTC. Encoded protein: CASSKQGIGSYEQYF.